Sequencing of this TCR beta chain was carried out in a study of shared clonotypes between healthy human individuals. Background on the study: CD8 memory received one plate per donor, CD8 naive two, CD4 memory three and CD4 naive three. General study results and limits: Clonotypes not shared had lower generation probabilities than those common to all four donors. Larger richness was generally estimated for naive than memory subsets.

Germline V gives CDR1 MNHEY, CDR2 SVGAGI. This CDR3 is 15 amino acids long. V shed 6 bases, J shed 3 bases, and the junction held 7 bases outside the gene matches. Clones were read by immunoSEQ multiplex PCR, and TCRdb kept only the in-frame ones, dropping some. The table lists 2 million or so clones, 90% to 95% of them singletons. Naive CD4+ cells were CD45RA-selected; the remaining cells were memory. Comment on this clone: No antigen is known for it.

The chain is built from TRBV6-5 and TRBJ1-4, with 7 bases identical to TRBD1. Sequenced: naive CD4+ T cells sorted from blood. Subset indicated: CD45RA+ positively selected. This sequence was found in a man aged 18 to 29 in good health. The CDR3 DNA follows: TGTGCCAGCAGCCCAAGGGGGCGGGCTAATGAAAAACTGTTTTTT. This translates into CASSPRGRANEKLFF.